This passage covers 24 T cell receptor beta chains from one sample sequenced in a study of cytomegalovirus exposure and HLA in healthy donors (TCRdb year 2017). The library was obtained by the immunoSEQ multiplex PCR assay. TCRdb carries this immuneACCESS record with in-frame sequences only. Its versions omit some clonotypes, under half of them owing to an unresolved V gene in the studies checked, with the rest unexplained. This sample holds 120,000 or so clones; 89% were observed only once. The top ten clonotypes cover about 1.1% of the sample. The sequenced sample was PBMCs. The receptor source for this set is a woman between 18 and 29 years old in good health and CMV-seronegative.

V and J are TRBV6-5 and TRBJ1-2; the D is unclear. V was cut by 4 bases and J by 0 bases, with 6 bases left in between. Germline loops: CDR1 MNHEY, CDR2 SVGAGI. This CDR3 is built from 13 residues. The CDR3 nucleotides are TGTGCCAGCAGTTTATCCGCTAACTATGGCTACACCTTC. This encodes CASSLSANYGYTF.

This chain uses TRBV18 with TRBJ1-4; perhaps TRBD1 as D (5 bases). Trimming removed 3 bases at V and 2 bases at J, with 10 bases between. The CDR3 has 15 residues. Germline CDR1 is KGHSH and CDR2 is LQKENI. CDR3 DNA sequence: TGTGCCAGCTCACCGGGGGGTCAGACTAATGAAAAACTGTTTTTT. Translated, it gives CASSPGGQTNEKLFF.

The rearrangement joins TRBV4-1 to TRBJ2-1; tentatively, D is TRBD2 (6 bases). V gave up 0 bases and J gave up 9 bases, with 27 bases separating them. Germline CDR1 is MGHRA and CDR2 is YSYEKL. This CDR3 region has 19 residues. The CDR3 loop is CASSQEGPNAFGSSFEQFF. As DNA, the CDR3 is TGCGCCAGCAGCCAAGAGGGCCCGAACGCCTTCGGGAGTTCATTTGAGCAGTTCTTC.

The rearrangement links TRBV13 to TRBJ2-1; D gene uncertain. The CDR3 sequence is 12 residues long. Trimming took off 5 bases at V and 10 bases at J, with 12 bases between the two ends. The germline CDR1 and CDR2 sequences are PRHDT and FYEKMQ (reference sequence). The CDR3 coding sequence is TGTGCCAGCAGCCCACAGACACACGAGCAGTTCTTC. This gives the protein CASSPQTHEQFF. The variable domain in full, completed from reference TRBV13 and TRBJ2-1, reads AAGVIQSPRHLIKEKRETATLKCYPIPRHDTVYWYQQGPGQDPQFLISFYEKMQSDKGSIPDRFSAQQFSDYHSELNMSSLELGDSALYFCASSPQTHEQFFGPGTRLTVL.

The chain combines TRBV7-2 with TRBJ2-7, with 10 bases matching TRBD2. The V gene's germline CDR1 is SGHTA and CDR2 FQGNSA. CDR3 size: 14 residues. The junction had 6 bases not matched to a gene; V was cut back by 5 bases and J by 5 bases. CDR3 in DNA: TGTGCCAGCAGCCCGGGACTAGCGTTCAACGAGCAGTACTTC. It codes for CASSPGLAFNEQYF.

This chain uses TRBV7-6 with TRBJ2-7, with D possibly matching TRBD2 (6 bases). The V gene lost 8 bases and the J gene lost 1 base, with 12 bases spanning the gap. This CDR3 region has 13 residues. Germline CDR1 and CDR2: SGHVS and FNYEAQ. CDR3 residues: CASGPAGSYEQYF. CDR3 DNA sequence: TGTGCCAGCGGACCCGCGGGATCCTACGAGCAGTACTTC.

The rearrangement uses TRBV27 and TRBJ2-1; a weak D match, TRBD1 (5 bases). CDR3 length: 16 residues. The germline V and J ends were trimmed by 5 bases and 0 bases, with 14 bases remaining between them. From germline, CDR1 is MNHEY and CDR2 SMNVEV (reference sequence). The CDR3 DNA reads TGTGCCAGCAGTCTGTACAGGCCAAGCTCCTACAATGAGCAGTTCTTC. This encodes CASSLYRPSSYNEQFF.

This rearrangement joins TRBV19 to TRBJ1-2; unclear D gene. V was clipped by 6 bases and J by 0 bases, with 8 bases between them. Germline-derived CDR1 and CDR2 are LNHDA and SQIVND (reference sequence). The CDR3 totals 13 residues. The CDR3 sequence is CASRGRANYGYTF. CDR3 sequence (DNA): TGTGCCAGTAGGGGGAGAGCTAACTATGGCTACACCTTC.

This chain uses TRBV27 with TRBJ2-1, with a possible D match to TRBD2 (5 bases). This CDR3 comprises 16 residues. V was shortened by 6 bases and J by 2 bases, with 17 bases between the two germline ends. Germline lookup yields CDR1 MNHEY and CDR2 SMNVEV (reference sequence). The DNA for the CDR3 is TGTGCCAGCAGCCGGATGACTACCTTGGCCTACAATGAGCAGTTCTTC. This codes for CASSRMTTLAYNEQFF.

The chain has TRBV6-5 and TRBJ2-7; maybe TRBD2 (6 bases). Germline values: CDR1 MNHEY, CDR2 SVGAGI. The CDR3 sequence is 14 residues long. V lost 10 bases and J lost 3, with 19 bases in between. Written as DNA, the CDR3 is TGTGCCACGGGGGTTTTGCGGGCCATCTACGAGCAGTACTTC. This translates into CATGVLRAIYEQYF.

CDR3 sequence: CASSNREGEQYF. The CDR3 DNA sequence: TGTGCCAGTAGTAACAGGGAGGGCGAGCAGTACTTC. The chain joins TRBV19 to TRBJ2-7, with a weak D call TRBD2 (7 bases). V was shortened by 4 bases and J by 6 bases, with 10 bases between the two germline ends. CDR3 length: 12 residues. Germline-derived CDR1 and CDR2 are LNHDA and SQIVND (reference sequence).

V usage is TRBV4-3 and J usage is TRBJ2-2, with 9 bases matching TRBD2. This CDR3 comprises 16 residues. CDR1 is LGHNA, CDR2 YSLEER, per germline. Trimming took 0 bases from V and 4 from J; bases not matched to a gene: 3. CDR3 loop: CASSQESSGVTGELFF. The CDR3 region has the DNA TGCGCCAGCAGCCAAGAGTCTAGCGGGGTCACCGGGGAGCTGTTTTTT.

The chain joins TRBV27 to TRBJ1-1, with D perhaps matching TRBD1 (5 bases). The V end was cut by 1 base, the J end by 4 bases, with 7 bases between. The germline V gene has CDR1 MNHEY and CDR2 SMNVEV (reference sequence). The CDR3 has 13 amino acids. This chain's CDR3 is CASSLFRGTEAFF. The CDR3 nucleotides are TGTGCCAGCAGTTTATTTAGGGGCACTGAAGCTTTCTTT.

This clone was detected once. This rearrangement joins TRBV30 to TRBJ1-3; TRBD1 aligns across 10 bases. Per the germline V gene, CDR1 is GTSNPN and CDR2 is SVGIG (reference sequence). CDR3 length: 14 amino acids. V shed 7 bases, J shed 3 bases, and the junction held 6 bases outside the gene matches. CDR3 sequence (DNA): TGTGCCTTCCAGACAGGGGGCTTTGGAAACACCATATATTTT. This codes for CAFQTGGFGNTIYF.

The sample holds one count of this clone. The chain carries TRBV10-1 and TRBJ2-5, with D perhaps TRBD2 (6 bases). The CDR3 spans 13 residues. V was cut by 6 bases and J by 7 bases, with 15 bases left in between. Germline V gene lookup returns CDR1 WNHNN and CDR2 SYGVQD (reference sequence). Here the CDR3 reads CASSSGVAGTQYF. CDR3 DNA: TGCGCCAGCAGCTCGGGGGTAGCAGGGACCCAGTACTTC.

The genes are TRBV6-5 and TRBJ2-3; 9 nucleotides align to TRBD1. There are 12 residues in the CDR3. Germline values: CDR1 MNHEY, CDR2 SVGAGI. Trimming cost V 7 bases and J 12 bases; bases outside gene matches: 8. CDR3 in DNA: TGTGCCAGCACCCTACCGGGACAGGGCCAGTATTTT. Encoded protein: CASTLPGQGQYF.

CDR3 DNA: TGCAGTGCTAGCGTGGAGGGTGGCTACACCTTC. Translated, it gives CSASVEGGYTF. The chain links TRBV20-1 to TRBJ1-2; D unclear. CDR1 and CDR2 from the germline V gene are DFQATT and SNEGSKA (reference sequence). Trimming removed 3 bases from V and 7 bases from J, with 9 bases in between. CDR3 size: 11 residues.

The V call is TRBV30, the J call TRBJ1-1; possible D gene TRBD1, 6 bases. Germline V gene lookup returns CDR1 GTSNPN and CDR2 SVGIG (reference sequence). Trimming took off 3 bases at V and 7 bases at J, with 9 bases between the two ends. This CDR3 is built from 11 residues. The chain's CDR3 is CAWSQTGEAFF. The CDR3 DNA reads as TGTGCCTGGAGCCAGACAGGTGAAGCTTTCTTT.

The chain recombines TRBV9 with TRBJ2-2; D gene ambiguous. In germline, CDR1 is SGDLS, CDR2 YYNGEE. V was trimmed by 0 bases and J by 1 base, leaving 10 bases between them. This CDR3 comprises 16 residues. CDR3 DNA: TGTGCCAGCAGCGTAGAGCAAGCGCTGAACACCGGGGAGCTGTTTTTT. Residues: CASSVEQALNTGELFF.

The J gene is TRBJ2-4, the V gene TRBV30; 11 bases agree with TRBD1. The V and J ends lost 4 bases and 8 bases, in that order; junction bases with no gene match: 7. Germline-derived CDR1 and CDR2 are GTSNPN and SVGIG (reference sequence). The CDR3 length is 14 residues. CDR3: CAWKWTGGPDIQYF. Here the CDR3 DNA reads TGTGCCTGGAAATGGACAGGGGGCCCGGACATTCAGTACTTC.

This chain uses TRBV15 with TRBJ2-4; D remains ambiguous. Germline values: CDR1 LNHNV, CDR2 YYDKDF (reference sequence). The ends were cut back, 0 bases at V and 8 bases at J, with 17 bases in the middle. This CDR3 is 16 amino acids long. CDR3 residues: CATSRDLTGIEDIQYF. The CDR3, as DNA: TGTGCCACCAGCAGAGATTTAACGGGTATCGAGGACATTCAGTACTTC. Full variable domain (remainder filled in from reference TRBV15 and TRBJ2-4): DAMVIQNPRYQVTQFGKPVTLSCSQTLNHNVMYWYQQKSSQAPKLLFHYYDKDFNNEADTPDNFQSRRPNTSFCFLDIRSPGLGDTAMYLCATSRDLTGIEDIQYFGAGTRLSVL.

V is TRBV28 and J is TRBJ1-2; a weak D match, TRBD1 (5 bases). V lost 8 bases to trimming and J lost 2 bases, with 18 bases between them. CDR3 length: 15 residues. CDR1 and CDR2 from the germline V gene are MDHEN and SYDVKM. The CDR3 DNA follows: TGTGCCAGCGGTTCTTTCCACCAGGGAAACTATGGCTACACCTTC. Its translation is CASGSFHQGNYGYTF.

The gene calls are TRBV28 and TRBJ1-2; 7 nucleotides match TRBD1. Looked up from germline, CDR1 is MDHEN and CDR2 is SYDVKM. The CDR3 runs to 15 residues. The V and J ends lost 8 bases and 2 bases, in that order; junction bases with no gene match: 11. The CDR3, as DNA: TGTGCCAGCGTTAACAGGGGCCCTCTGAACTATGGCTACACCTTC. Translation gives CASVNRGPLNYGYTF.

The rearrangement links TRBV30 to TRBJ2-3; D is possibly TRBD2 (6 bases). There are 13 residues in the CDR3. Deletions cut 4 bases from V and 5 bases from J, with 13 bases between. Per the germline V gene, CDR1 is GTSNPN and CDR2 is SVGIG (reference sequence). In DNA, the CDR3 is TGTGCCTGGAAACTAGCCGGTGAAGATACGCAGTATTTT. This translates into CAWKLAGEDTQYF.